The 27 T cell receptor beta chains below come from one sample, sequenced in a study of T cells after yellow fever vaccination. TCRdb used MiXCR to reprocess the 5' RACE reads, holding one entry per CDR3 protein. The sample holds about 13,000 distinct CDR3 sequences; 4.5% to 6% are singletons and the top ten take around half. The source was PBMCs, either bulk or a sorted T-cell subset (CD4+, CD8+, memory, or dextramer-sorted; not recorded which), collected 45 days after the yellow fever booster vaccination. These receptors were taken from a man aged 25 to 40 who received the YFV17D yellow fever vaccine.

The sample holds many counts of this clonotype. This rearrangement joins TRBV27 to TRBJ2-7, with 11 positions matching TRBD1. The CDR3 length is 15 residues. The V gene end was trimmed by 0 bases and the J gene end by 2 bases; junction bases not matched to a gene: 0. The germline CDR1 and CDR2 sequences are MNHEY and SMNVEV (reference sequence). CDR3 DNA: TGTGCCAGCAGTTTATCGGACAGGGGGCCCTACGAGCAGTACTTC. Its translation: CASSLSDRGPYEQYF.

The table lists this clonotype with many counts. This chain uses TRBV3-1 with TRBJ2-1; 7 nucleotides align to TRBD2. CDR1 LGHDT and CDR2 YNNKEL come from the germline V gene (reference sequence). This CDR3 contains 18 residues. J gave up 2 bases and V 0 bases, and 10 bases lay outside the gene matches. The CDR3 is CASSQEFLAETTYNEQFF. The CDR3 coding sequence is TGTGCCAGCAGCCAAGAATTCCTAGCGGAAACTACCTACAATGAGCAGTTCTTC.

The V call is TRBV5-1, the J call TRBJ2-3; no reliable D call. This CDR3 comprises 14 residues. The V and J ends lost 8 bases and 1 base respectively, with 14 bases between them. Per germline, CDR1 SGHRS and CDR2 YFSETQ. The DNA for the CDR3 is TGCGCCAGTCATCAGGCCCCCCGCACAGATACGCAGTATTTT. Amino acids: CASHQAPRTDTQYF. Full variable domain (remainder filled in from reference TRBV5-1 and TRBJ2-3): KAGVTQTPRYLIKTRGQQVTLSCSPISGHRSVSWYQQTPGQGLQFLFEYFSETQRNKGNFPGRFSGRQFSNSRSEMNVSTLELGDSALYLCASHQAPRTDTQYFGPGTRLTVL.

This clonotype occurred many times. The V gene is TRBV6-5, the J gene TRBJ2-3; 12 positions match TRBD2. J was trimmed by 4 bases and V by 0 bases; bases with no gene match: 5. The CDR3 loop spans 17 amino acids. Germline V CDR1 and CDR2: MNHEY, SVGAGI. DNA for the CDR3: TGTGCCAGCAGTTACTCTTCTAGCGGGAGGGCCCCAGATACGCAGTATTTT. This translates into CASSYSSSGRAPDTQYF.

At least ten counts were recorded for this clonotype. The chain uses TRBV5-4 and TRBJ2-5; TRBD2 agrees at 10 bases. The V segment lost 0 bases and the J segment 2 bases; nucleotides outside the gene matches: 4. CDR1 is SGHNT and CDR2 is YYREEE in the germline V gene (reference sequence). The length of the CDR3 is 16 residues. The CDR3 loop reads CASSLGPAGGQETQYF. The CDR3 DNA follows: TGTGCCAGCAGCTTGGGTCCAGCGGGAGGGCAAGAGACCCAGTACTTC. The complete variable domain, with remaining parts taken from reference TRBV5-4 and TRBJ2-5, reads ETGVTQSPTHLIKTRGQQVTLRCSSQSGHNTVSWYQQALGQGPQFIFQYYREEENGRGNFPPRFSGLQFPNYSSELNVNALELDDSALYLCASSLGPAGGQETQYFGPGTRLLVL.

This clonotype was seen repeatedly, ten times or more. J is TRBJ2-2 and V is TRBV9; D is ambiguous. V shed 0 bases and J shed 5 bases, with 11 bases lying between them. Germline assignment: CDR1 SGDLS and CDR2 YYNGEE. CDR3 length: 15 residues. In nucleotides, the CDR3 is TGTGCCAGCAGCGTAGTTAACCATCAGACCGGGGAGCTGTTTTTT. Protein: CASSVVNHQTGELFF.

The table lists this clonotype with many counts. V gene TRBV6-5 combines with J gene TRBJ1-2; 10 bases are a match to TRBD1. With V trimmed by 6 bases and J by 4 bases, 2 bases remained unmatched. This CDR3 has 13 residues. Germline V gene sequence: CDR1 MNHEY, CDR2 SVGAGI. The DNA of the CDR3 is TGTGCCAGCAGCTGGACAGGGGGCTATGGCTACACCTTC. Its protein product is CASSWTGGYGYTF.

This clonotype was counted at least ten times. This chain links TRBV28 with TRBJ1-1; D not resolved. V was cut by 3 bases and J by 5 bases, with 4 bases left in between. Germline V CDR1 and CDR2: MDHEN, SYDVKM. CDR3 size: 11 residues. CDR3 sequence (DNA): TGTGCCAGCAGTTTCAGTACTGAAGCTTTCTTT. As protein: CASSFSTEAFF. Full variable domain (rest looked up from reference TRBV28 and TRBJ1-1): DVKVTQSSRYLVKRTGEKVFLECVQDMDHENMFWYRQDPGLGLRLIYFSYDVKMKEKGDIPEGYSVSREKKERFSLILESASTNQTSMYLCASSFSTEAFFGQGTRLTVV.

Many counts were recorded for this clonotype. This chain uses TRBV5-1 with TRBJ2-1; TRBD1 matches at 7 bases. Per germline, CDR1 SGHRS and CDR2 YFSETQ. Unmatched junction bases numbered 8, after V lost 5 bases and J lost 6 bases. The CDR3 runs 14 residues. CDR3 sequence reads: CASRDRVGGNEQFF. In DNA form, the CDR3 reads TGCGCCAGCAGAGACAGGGTCGGTGGCAATGAGCAGTTCTTC.

In its sample, this clonotype was seen many times. The J gene is TRBJ2-2, the V gene TRBV7-9; tentative D call: TRBD2 (5 bases). V lost 10 bases to trimming and J lost 4 bases, with 10 bases between them. This CDR3 has 12 amino acids. CDR1 is SEHNR, CDR2 FQNEAQ, per germline (reference sequence). CDR3 in amino acids: CATAGGTGELFF. In nucleotides, the CDR3 is TGTGCCACGGCGGGCGGCACCGGGGAGCTGTTTTTT.

Many counts were recorded for this clonotype. This chain connects TRBV7-2 to TRBJ1-5, with D perhaps matching TRBD1 (5 bases). The CDR3 loop spans 13 amino acids. Germline-derived CDR1 and CDR2 are SGHTA and FQGNSA. Trimming removed 4 bases from V and 7 bases from J, with 11 bases in between. Here the CDR3 reads CASSSGIRQPQHF. CDR3 nucleotides: TGTGCCAGCAGCTCAGGGATTAGACAGCCCCAGCATTTT.

This clonotype was counted many times. The chain recombines TRBV7-8 with TRBJ2-4, with 8 bases fitting TRBD2. The CDR3 runs to 21 residues. V shed 1 base and J 5 bases; nucleotides not matched to a gene: 22. CDR1 and CDR2 from the germline V gene are SGHVS and FQNEAQ. For the CDR3, the DNA is TGTGCCAGCAGCTTAGGGGTCTTTAGTCGGTTCGCGGGAGGCGGTCAAAACATTCAGTACTTC. Protein sequence: CASSLGVFSRFAGGGQNIQYF. The variable domain in full, with the rest retrieved from reference TRBV7-8 and TRBJ2-4, is GAGVSQSPRYKVAKRGQDVALRCDPISGHVSLFWYQQALGQGPEFLTYFQNEAQLDKSGLPSDRFFAERPEGSVSTLKIQRTQQEDSAVYLCASSLGVFSRFAGGGQNIQYFGAGTRLSVL.

This clonotype has a count of ten or more. V and J are TRBV7-6 and TRBJ2-3; 7 bases line up with TRBD1. CDR1 is SGHVS, CDR2 FNYEAQ, per germline. Trimming took 5 bases from V and 6 from J; bases not matched to a gene: 8. There are 14 residues in the CDR3. The CDR3 here is CASSDRRTGDTQYF. As DNA, the CDR3 is TGTGCCAGCAGCGATCGGCGGACAGGTGATACGCAGTATTTT.

This clonotype showed up many times. The CDR3 region has the DNA TGTGCCACGCGGAGTCGGACAGCCTCTGGGGCCAACGTCCTGACTTTC. Amino acids: CATRSRTASGANVLTF. The chain is built from TRBV2 and TRBJ2-6; the D gene is possibly TRBD1 (6 bases). The ends were cut back, 10 bases at V and 0 bases at J, with 16 bases in the middle. The CDR3 is 16 residues long. Germline V gives CDR1 SNHLY, CDR2 FYNNEI.

This clonotype was observed at least ten times. The genes are TRBV5-1 and TRBJ2-7; 7 positions match TRBD1. Germline V gives CDR1 SGHRS, CDR2 YFSETQ. This CDR3 region has 15 residues. With V trimmed by 2 bases and J by 5 bases, 10 bases remained unmatched. Here the CDR3 DNA reads TGCGCCAGCAGCTTCCGGGACAGCGTTTTGGACGAGCAGTACTTC. Translating it yields CASSFRDSVLDEQYF.

V gene TRBV12-3 or TRBV12-4 combines with J gene TRBJ2-2; the D gene is possibly TRBD2 (5 bases). The CDR3 has 13 residues. V gave up 8 bases and J gave up 3 bases, with 10 bases separating them. CDR3: CASGSKDTGELFF. CDR3 DNA sequence: TGTGCCAGCGGGAGCAAGGACACCGGGGAGCTGTTTTTT.

At least ten counts were recorded for this clonotype. The rearrangement links TRBV5-1 to TRBJ2-7, with 9 bases fitting TRBD1. The ends lost 2 bases at V and 7 bases at J; junction bases unmatched: 10. There are 15 residues in the CDR3. The V gene's germline CDR1 is SGHRS and CDR2 YFSETQ. The CDR3 DNA is TGCGCCAGCAGCTTCCTCGGGACAGGGATGCGGGAGCAGTACTTC. It codes for CASSFLGTGMREQYF.

Ten or more counts support this clonotype. The gene calls are TRBV7-2 and TRBJ2-1; 10 bases agree with TRBD1. The CDR3 length is 15 residues. Germline assignment: CDR1 SGHTA and CDR2 FQGNSA. V shed 6 bases, J shed 7 bases, and the junction held 9 bases outside the gene matches. In DNA form, the CDR3 reads TGTGCCAGCAGGGACCGGGACAGGGGATATAATGAGCAGTTCTTC. Amino acids: CASRDRDRGYNEQFF.

The chain joins TRBV14 to TRBJ2-3, with no clear D. The CDR3 consists of 13 residues. Germline V gene lookup returns CDR1 SGHDN and CDR2 FVKESK. With 1 base removed from V and 8 bases from J, the gap between germline ends came to 10 bases. The CDR3 nucleotides are TGTGCCAGCAGCCAAGGAGTAGTCGTTACGCAGTATTTT. This gives the protein CASSQGVVVTQYF.

This clonotype was recorded many times. The chain is built from TRBV12-3 or TRBV12-4 and TRBJ1-2, with TRBD1 identical over 10 bases. The CDR3 has 16 amino acids. V was pared by 5 bases and J by 8 bases, with 14 bases of the junction left unmatched. The CDR3 is CASSTGTGALSGGYTF. The CDR3 DNA reads TGTGCCAGCAGTACCGGGACAGGGGCCCTTTCGGGCGGCTACACCTTC.

This clonotype was counted many times. The rearrangement uses TRBV7-2 and TRBJ2-7, with no clear D. This CDR3 is 14 amino acids long. CDR1 and CDR2 (germline): SGHTA, FQGNSA. The V end was cut by 0 bases, the J end by 1 base, with 7 bases between. The CDR3 sequence: CASSLAGQSYEQYF. In DNA, the CDR3 is TGTGCCAGCAGCTTAGCCGGCCAGTCCTACGAGCAGTACTTC.

This clonotype was seen many times. The chain links TRBV4-3 to TRBJ2-7; 10 bases align to TRBD1. The CDR3 has 16 residues. J gave up 1 base and V 0 bases, and 3 bases lay outside the gene matches. Germline lookup yields CDR1 LGHNA and CDR2 YSLEER. CDR3 residues: CASSQDGTGVSYEQYF. CDR3 in DNA: TGCGCCAGCAGCCAAGATGGGACAGGGGTTTCCTACGAGCAGTACTTC.

This clonotype appeared many times. The chain couples TRBV5-1 to TRBJ1-5; no reliable D call. This CDR3 is 14 amino acids long. The germline V gene has CDR1 SGHRS and CDR2 YFSETQ. The V end lost 1 base, the J end lost 7 bases, and 12 bases lay between the germline ends. The CDR3 DNA sequence: TGCGCCAGCAGCTTGAACCCCTTGGGGCAGCCCCAGCATTTT. Translated: CASSLNPLGQPQHF.

This clonotype was counted many times. The chain carries TRBV20-1 and TRBJ2-2, with a possible D match to TRBD2 (6 bases). V dropped 6 bases and J dropped 6 bases, with 20 bases sitting between them. CDR1 is DFQATT, CDR2 SNEGSKA, per germline (reference sequence). The CDR3 is 15 amino acids. Here the CDR3 DNA reads TGCAGTGCCCCCTTAAGCGGGTTGGGGGCCGGGGAGCTGTTTTTT. It is translated as CSAPLSGLGAGELFF.

This clonotype was detected ten times or more. The DNA of the CDR3 is TGCGCCAGCAGCTGGGGGACTAGCGGTACAGATACGCAGTATTTT. It encodes CASSWGTSGTDTQYF. J is TRBJ2-3 and V is TRBV5-1; 11 nucleotides match TRBD2. V was pared by 3 bases and J by 3 bases, with 3 bases of the junction left unmatched. Germline CDR1 and CDR2: SGHRS and YFSETQ. This CDR3 spans 15 amino acids. Full variable domain (outside the CDR3, taken from reference TRBV5-1 and TRBJ2-3): KAGVTQTPRYLIKTRGQQVTLSCSPISGHRSVSWYQQTPGQGLQFLFEYFSETQRNKGNFPGRFSGRQFSNSRSEMNVSTLELGDSALYLCASSWGTSGTDTQYFGPGTRLTVL.

At least ten counts were recorded for this clonotype. The chain employs TRBV7-7 and TRBJ2-1, with 8 positions matching TRBD1. The J segment lost 9 bases and the V segment lost 2 bases, leaving 9 bases of the junction unmatched. This CDR3 has 15 amino acids. Germline V lookup: CDR1 SSHAT, CDR2 FNYEAQ (reference sequence). CDR3 residues: CASSLRTGSSGEQFF. The CDR3 nucleotides are TGTGCCAGCAGCTTAAGGACAGGGTCGTCCGGTGAGCAGTTCTTC.

This clonotype showed up many times. The chain links TRBV6-5 to TRBJ1-6; unclear D gene. Germline values: CDR1 MNHEY, CDR2 SVGAGI. The CDR3 contains 13 residues. Trimming took 5 bases from V and 5 from J, leaving 7 bases between them. The chain's CDR3 is CASSQTNNSPLHF. The CDR3 region has the DNA TGTGCCAGCAGTCAGACCAATAATTCACCCCTCCACTTT.